This is a list of T cell receptor beta chains from one sample in a study of blood T cell repertoires in COVID-19. The data were produced by immunoSEQ multiplex PCR, yet TCRdb's version contains in-frame clones alone and is incomplete. The data show approximately 110,000 clones, 60% to 85% seen once. The sequenced sample was peripheral blood. These receptors were taken from a human donor in a cohort sampled during active or convalescent COVID-19. The CDR3 runs from the conserved cysteine through the conserved F or W. D genes are given only for firm matches. Only part of the rows carry a size: once, few, many, or a class if the clone is expanded.

J: TRBJ2-5
V: TRBV2
size: once
D: -
CDR3: CAREGLQETQYF
DNA: TGTGCCAGAGAGGGCTTACAAGAGACCCAGTACTTC

J: TRBJ2-3
V: TRBV1
size: -
D: -
CDR3: CTSSRSGGSNTDTQYF
DNA: TGCACCAGCAGCCGTAGCGGTGGGAGTAACACAGATACGCAGTATTTT

J: TRBJ2-7
V: TRBV7-2
size: -
D: TRBD2
CDR3: CASSLSGLAQYEQYF
DNA: TGTGCCAGCAGCTTATCAGGACTAGCGCAATACGAGCAGTACTTC

J: TRBJ2-7
V: TRBV9
size: -
D: TRBD1
CDR3: CASRPIRDRGSLESYEQYF
DNA: TGTGCCAGCAGACCAATCCGGGACAGGGGGTCCCTCGAGTCCTACGAGCAGTACTTC

J: TRBJ1-1
V: TRBV28
size: once
D: TRBD1
CDR3: CASSSGGTEAFF
DNA: TGTGCCAGCAGTTCAGGGGGCACTGAAGCTTTCTTT

J: TRBJ2-5
V: TRBV7-2
size: -
D: -
CDR3: CASSFDRGETQYF
DNA: TGTGCCAGCAGCTTCGACAGAGGAGAGACCCAGTACTTC

J: TRBJ2-3
V: TRBV4-3
size: few
D: -
CDR3: CASSQDAGFSTDTQYF
DNA: TGCGCCAGCAGCCAAGATGCAGGGTTTAGTACAGATACGCAGTATTTT

J: TRBJ1-3
V: TRBV19
size: -
D: -
CDR3: CASSILSSPLSGNTIYF
DNA: TGTGCCAGTAGTATTCTCTCCTCTCCCCTCTCTGGAAACACCATATATTTT

J: TRBJ1-1
V: TRBV5-1
size: -
D: -
CDR3: CASSLQGPANTEAFF
DNA: TGCGCCAGCAGCTTACAGGGTCCGGCGAACACTGAAGCTTTCTTT

J: TRBJ2-1
V: TRBV7-9
size: -
D: -
CDR3: CASSPSSWQFF
DNA: TGTGCCAGCAGCCCATCTAGTTGGCAGTTCTTC

J: TRBJ2-3
V: TRBV5-6
size: -
D: TRBD2
CDR3: CASSSTSGGLGADTQYF
DNA: TGTGCCAGCAGCTCGACTAGCGGGGGGTTGGGCGCAGATACGCAGTATTTT

J: TRBJ1-3
V: TRBV7-9
size: few
D: -
CDR3: CASSEQTGSAGNTIYF
DNA: TGTGCCAGCAGCGAACAAACAGGGTCCGCTGGAAACACCATATATTTT

J: TRBJ2-7
V: TRBV3-1/TRBV3-2
size: -
D: -
CDR3: CASSPQGSEQYF
DNA: TGTGCCAGCAGCCCACAGGGTAGCGAGCAGTACTTC

J: TRBJ2-7
V: TRBV19
size: -
D: -
CDR3: CASSISTIFESEQYF
DNA: TGTGCCAGTAGTATAAGTACGATTTTCGAGTCCGAGCAGTACTTC

J: TRBJ1-5
V: TRBV6-2/TRBV6-3
size: -
D: TRBD1
CDR3: CASSKHIPGTGKLIQPQHF
DNA: TGTGCCAGCAGTAAACATATTCCCGGGACAGGGAAACTTATTCAGCCCCAGCATTTT

J: TRBJ2-5
V: TRBV11-2
size: -
D: TRBD2
CDR3: CASSYSGGAQYF
DNA: TGTGCCAGCAGCTACAGCGGGGGGGCCCAGTACTTC

J: TRBJ2-1
V: TRBV7-2
size: -
D: -
CDR3: CASSSGRGKNNEQFF
DNA: TGTGCCAGCAGCTCCGGGCGGGGAAAAAACAATGAGCAGTTCTTC

J: TRBJ1-5
V: TRBV5-6
size: -
D: -
CDR3: CASSSLDRSDQPQHF
DNA: TGTGCCAGCAGCTCCCTCGACAGGTCAGATCAGCCCCAGCATTTT

J: TRBJ1-2
V: TRBV9
size: -
D: TRBD1
CDR3: CASSTSPQGAVAYGYTF
DNA: TGTGCCAGCAGCACGTCCCCTCAGGGGGCGGTGGCCTATGGCTACACCTTC

J: TRBJ2-1
V: TRBV7-3
size: -
D: TRBD2
CDR3: CASSLVATSAYNEQFF
DNA: TGTGCCAGCAGCTTAGTGGCGACTAGCGCATACAATGAGCAGTTCTTC

J: TRBJ2-3
V: TRBV19
size: -
D: -
CDR3: CASSIDLRGSTDTQYF
DNA: TGTGCCAGTAGTATAGATTTGCGGGGAAGCACAGATACGCAGTATTTT

J: TRBJ1-5
V: TRBV7-2
size: once
D: TRBD1
CDR3: CATGTDRGNQPQHF
DNA: TGTGCCACCGGGACGGACAGGGGCAATCAGCCCCAGCATTTT

J: TRBJ2-7
V: TRBV7-2
size: few
D: -
CDR3: CASSLGLFYEQYF
DNA: TGTGCCAGCAGCTTAGGGCTCTTCTACGAGCAGTACTTC

J: TRBJ2-7
V: TRBV7-9
size: -
D: TRBD1
CDR3: CASSPGLGDSRFSYEQYF
DNA: TGTGCCAGCAGCCCGGGGCTCGGGGACAGCCGATTTTCCTACGAGCAGTACTTC

J: TRBJ1-5
V: TRBV11-2
size: -
D: -
CDR3: CASSRGRSNQPQHF
DNA: TGTGCCAGCAGCCGGGGTAGGAGCAATCAGCCCCAGCATTTT

J: TRBJ1-2
V: TRBV28
size: -
D: TRBD1
CDR3: CASSLTGWDGYTF
DNA: TGTGCCAGCAGTTTGACAGGGTGGGATGGCTACACCTTC

J: TRBJ2-4
V: TRBV2
size: once
D: -
CDR3: CASSESFALAKNIQYF
DNA: TGTGCCAGCAGTGAGAGCTTCGCTCTAGCCAAAAACATTCAGTACTTC

J: TRBJ2-7
V: TRBV20-1
size: once
D: TRBD2
CDR3: CSASSGFMKFPEQYF
DNA: TGCAGTGCTAGTAGCGGGTTCATGAAGTTTCCCGAGCAGTACTTC

J: TRBJ2-7
V: TRBV2
size: -
D: TRBD1
CDR3: CASWPGGLLEQYF
DNA: TGTGCCAGCTGGCCAGGGGGCCTGCTCGAGCAGTACTTC

J: TRBJ2-1
V: TRBV19
size: -
D: TRBD1
CDR3: CASSTGIQSYNEQFF
DNA: TGTGCCAGTTCGACAGGGATCCAGTCCTACAATGAGCAGTTCTTC

J: TRBJ2-3
V: TRBV12-5
size: -
D: -
CDR3: CASGLIRGAFSTDTQYF
DNA: TGTGCTAGTGGTTTGATCCGCGGGGCTTTCAGCACAGATACGCAGTATTTT

J: TRBJ1-4
V: TRBV3-1/TRBV3-2
size: -
D: -
CDR3: CASSVTANEKLFF
DNA: TGTGCCAGCAGCGTGACAGCTAATGAAAAACTGTTTTTT

J: TRBJ1-5
V: TRBV2
size: -
D: TRBD1
CDR3: CASNPGGSQPQHF
DNA: TGTGCCAGCAACCCAGGGGGCAGCCAGCCCCAGCATTTT

J: TRBJ1-6
V: TRBV5-6
size: -
D: -
CDR3: CASSLTPGDSPLHF
DNA: TGTGCCAGCAGCTTGACCCCAGGCGATTCACCCCTCCACTTT

J: TRBJ2-7
V: TRBV6-2/TRBV6-3
size: -
D: -
CDR3: CASSPSGPNYEQYF
DNA: TGTGCCAGCAGTCCCTCCGGTCCAAACTACGAGCAGTACTTC

J: TRBJ1-1
V: TRBV7-2
size: -
D: TRBD1
CDR3: CASSLQGIRLNTEAFF
DNA: TGTGCCAGCAGCCTACAGGGGATTCGCCTGAACACTGAAGCTTTCTTT

J: TRBJ1-3
V: TRBV6-6
size: -
D: TRBD1
CDR3: CASRGTGAGNTIYF
DNA: TGTGCCAGCAGGGGGACAGGGGCTGGAAACACCATATATTTT

J: TRBJ2-6
V: TRBV19
size: once
D: TRBD1
CDR3: CARKITGAAGANVLTF
DNA: TGTGCCAGAAAAATCACAGGGGCGGCTGGGGCCAACGTCCTGACTTTC

J: TRBJ1-3
V: TRBV7-2
size: -
D: TRBD1
CDR3: CASSPNLDRGGNTIYF
DNA: TGTGCCAGCAGCCCAAACCTGGACAGGGGAGGAAACACCATATATTTT

J: TRBJ1-2
V: TRBV5-6
size: -
D: -
CDR3: CASSKDKGQHGYTF
DNA: TGTGCCAGCAGTAAGGACAAGGGGCAACATGGCTACACCTTC

J: TRBJ2-7
V: TRBV28
size: -
D: TRBD2
CDR3: CASRPAGLVSYEQYF
DNA: TGTGCCAGCAGGCCCGCGGGACTAGTCTCCTACGAGCAGTACTTC

J: TRBJ1-2
V: TRBV3-1/TRBV3-2
size: -
D: TRBD1
CDR3: CASSQPKRGTGASQNYGYTF
DNA: TGTGCCAGCAGCCAGCCCAAAAGAGGGACAGGGGCCTCCCAGAACTATGGCTACACCTTC

J: TRBJ2-7
V: TRBV10-3
size: -
D: TRBD2
CDR3: CAINSDSGGYEQYF
DNA: TGTGCCATCAATTCGGATTCGGGGGGCTACGAGCAGTACTTC

J: TRBJ2-1
V: TRBV4-1
size: -
D: TRBD2
CDR3: CASSPRGIGGAYEQFF
DNA: TGCGCCAGCAGCCCCCGGGGGATCGGGGGGGCCTATGAGCAGTTCTTC

J: TRBJ2-1
V: TRBV9
size: -
D: -
CDR3: CASNSYKGQHYNEQFF
DNA: TGTGCCAGCAACTCCTATAAGGGACAACACTACAATGAGCAGTTCTTC

J: TRBJ1-5
V: TRBV5-5
size: -
D: TRBD1
CDR3: CASSWGQGGNQPQHF
DNA: TGTGCCAGCAGCTGGGGACAGGGAGGCAATCAGCCCCAGCATTTT

J: TRBJ2-5
V: TRBV6-5
size: -
D: TRBD2
CDR3: CASNQAGRGETQYF
DNA: TGTGCCAGCAACCAAGCGGGGAGGGGAGAGACCCAGTACTTC

J: TRBJ2-2
V: TRBV2
size: -
D: TRBD2
CDR3: CAGSKAGLNTGELFF
DNA: TGTGCCGGGTCTAAAGCGGGACTGAACACCGGGGAGCTGTTTTTT

J: TRBJ2-7
V: TRBV5-6
size: -
D: -
CDR3: CASSFSSSYEQYF
DNA: TGTGCCAGCAGCTTCTCCTCCTCCTACGAGCAGTACTTC

J: TRBJ2-3
V: TRBV18
size: -
D: -
CDR3: CASSQVGYRAFTDTQYF
DNA: TGTGCCAGCTCCCAAGTTGGTTACAGGGCTTTCACAGATACGCAGTATTTT